This entry lists 7 T cell receptor beta chains sequenced from one sample in a study of blood T cell repertoires in COVID-19. The method was immunoSEQ multiplex PCR; TCRdb's version includes in-frame clones alone and lacks a portion of them. This sample yields some 130,000 clones, of which about 87% are seen a single time; 35% to 50% belongs to the top ten. Sequences were obtained from peripheral blood. These receptors all stem from a human donor in a cohort sampled during active COVID-19.

The chain links TRBV9 to TRBJ2-5; 11 bases line up with TRBD2. This CDR3 comprises 17 residues. CDR1 and CDR2 from the germline V gene are SGDLS and YYNGEE. Unmatched junction bases numbered 6, after V lost 0 bases and J lost 2 bases. Here the CDR3 reads CASSVDASGGFQETQYF. CDR3 sequence (DNA): TGTGCCAGCAGCGTAGATGCTAGCGGGGGGTTTCAAGAGACCCAGTACTTC.

J is TRBJ1-2 and V is TRBV6-6; unclear D gene. The CDR3 contains 14 residues. V lost 2 bases to trimming and J lost 4 bases, with 11 bases between them. CDR1 is MNHNY, CDR2 SVGAGI, per germline (reference sequence). The CDR3 DNA follows: TGTGCCAGCAGTTACGAACAGAGATCCTATGGCTACACCTTC. Protein product: CASSYEQRSYGYTF.

V is TRBV3-1 (or the pseudogene TRBV3-2) and J is TRBJ2-2; possibly TRBD1 for D (6 bases). V lost 7 bases, J lost 5 bases, and 14 bases lay in between. The V gene's germline CDR1 is LGHDT and CDR2 YNNKEL (reference sequence). The CDR3 extends over 14 amino acids. The CDR3 region is CASTNKGVTGELFF. CDR3 nucleotide sequence: TGTGCCAGCACAAACAAGGGGGTTACCGGGGAGCTGTTTTTT.

This clone was observed at least ten times. Distinct nucleotide sequences in the sample also encode this CDR3. V gene TRBV12-3 or TRBV12-4 combines with J gene TRBJ1-1, with D hard to call. V was clipped by 5 bases and J by 0 bases, with 7 bases between them. CDR3 size: 13 residues. CDR3 residues: CASSPQVNTEAFF. DNA of the CDR3: TGTGCCAGCAGTCCCCAGGTGAACACTGAAGCTTTCTTT.

This clone has a handful of counts. The chain combines TRBV19 with TRBJ2-2, with 8 bases matching TRBD1. Per germline, CDR1 LNHDA and CDR2 SQIVND (reference sequence). Trimming took 6 bases from V and 1 from J; bases not matched to a gene: 4. This CDR3 comprises 15 residues. CDR3 bases: TGTGCCAGTAGATCGGACAGGGTGAACACCGGGGAGCTGTTTTTT. Its translation is CASRSDRVNTGELFF.

V gene TRBV9 combines with J gene TRBJ2-2; TRBD1 aligns across 9 bases. Trimming removed 4 bases from V and 3 bases from J; junction bases left unmatched: 4. CDR1 SGDLS and CDR2 YYNGEE come from the germline V gene. The CDR3 has 15 amino acids. The CDR3 nucleotides read TGTGCCAGCAGCCCCCGGACAGGGGACACCGGGGAGCTGTTTTTT. The encoded protein is CASSPRTGDTGELFF.

The rearrangement uses TRBV5-1 and TRBJ1-1; 10 nucleotides align to TRBD1. Germline V gene sequence: CDR1 SGHRS, CDR2 YFSETQ. The CDR3 runs to 15 residues. With V trimmed by 7 bases and J by 2 bases, 8 bases remained unmatched. The CDR3 loop is CASSRTGGFNTEAFF. DNA of the CDR3: TGCGCCAGCTCGAGGACAGGGGGTTTTAACACTGAAGCTTTCTTT. The whole variable domain, filled in from reference TRBV5-1 and TRBJ1-1, reads KAGVTQTPRYLIKTRGQQVTLSCSPISGHRSVSWYQQTPGQGLQFLFEYFSETQRNKGNFPGRFSGRQFSNSRSEMNVSTLELGDSALYLCASSRTGGFNTEAFFGQGTRLTVV.